The rows below give T cell receptor beta chains drawn from one sample of a study of cytomegalovirus exposure and HLA in healthy donors. Only in-frame clones appear in the TCRdb table, and some are missing; sequencing was by immunoSEQ multiplex PCR. Found here are around 140,000 clones, about 79% of them singletons; the top ten hold 1.5% to 2%. Specimen: PBMCs. Receptors originate from a female donor in good health and CMV-seropositive. CDR3s include the opening cysteine and the closing phenylalanine or tryptophan. A D gene is named only where the DNA matches it firmly. Not all rows give a size; the values are once, few, many and, for expanded clones, a class.

V	J	D	size	CDR3	DNA
TRBV28	TRBJ1-4	-	-	CASSWGGPNEKLFF	TGTGCCAGCAGTTGGGGGGGGCCTAATGAAAAACTGTTTTTT
TRBV7-3	TRBJ2-3	TRBD2	-	CASSPTSGGSTDTQYF	TGTGCCAGCAGCCCGACTAGCGGGGGTAGCACAGATACGCAGTATTTT
TRBV14	TRBJ1-2	-	once	CASSQVQGSYTF	TGTGCCAGCAGCCAGGTACAGGGAAGCTACACCTTC
TRBV29-1	TRBJ2-7	-	few	CSVDGGLGEQYF	TGCAGCGTCGACGGAGGCCTCGGCGAGCAGTACTTC
TRBV2	TRBJ2-7	TRBD2	-	CATSPLAGGNEQYF	TGTGCCACCTCTCCTCTAGCGGGAGGTAACGAGCAGTACTTC
TRBV4-1	TRBJ2-1	TRBD2	few	CASSQAGLAGVRSYNEQFF	TGCGCCAGCAGCCAAGCAGGTCTAGCGGGAGTCCGCTCCTACAATGAGCAGTTCTTC
TRBV5-1	TRBJ1-2	TRBD1	-	CASSLALTGADGYTF	TGCGCCAGCAGCTTGGCCCTGACAGGGGCCGATGGCTACACCTTC
TRBV9	TRBJ2-7	TRBD2	-	CASSVDLADSYEQYF	TGTGCCAGCAGCGTAGATCTAGCGGATTCCTACGAGCAGTACTTC
TRBV2	TRBJ2-7	TRBD1	-	CASIRTGSSYEQYF	TGTGCCAGCATACGGACAGGTAGCTCCTACGAGCAGTACTTC
TRBV4-1	TRBJ1-2	-	-	CASSQQGSFYGYTF	TGCGCCAGCAGCCAGCAGGGCAGTTTCTATGGCTACACCTTC
TRBV6-1	TRBJ2-1	TRBD2	-	CASSEEVSGSYNEQFF	TGTGCCAGCAGTGAAGAGGTTAGCGGGAGTTACAATGAGCAGTTCTTC
TRBV7-8	TRBJ2-5	-	-	CASSPGSGRETQYF	TGTGCCAGCAGCCCCGGGAGTGGGAGAGAGACCCAGTACTTC
TRBV7-6	TRBJ2-7	TRBD2	-	CASSSAGRYEQYF	TGTGCCAGCAGCTCAGCGGGGAGGTACGAGCAGTACTTC
TRBV19	TRBJ1-4	-	-	CASTVGSTATNEKLFF	TGTGCCAGTACTGTAGGCTCAACAGCAACTAATGAAAAACTGTTTTTT
TRBV30	TRBJ1-1	TRBD1	-	CAWTDKTGEMNTEAFF	TGTGCCTGGACCGATAAGACAGGGGAGATGAACACTGAAGCTTTCTTT
TRBV23-1	TRBJ2-7	TRBD1	-	CATHRGEGFYEQYF	TGCGCCACCCACAGGGGGGAAGGGTTTTACGAGCAGTACTTC
TRBV6-1	TRBJ1-4	-	-	CASSEAAGQREKLFF	TGTGCCAGCAGTGAAGCAGCAGGTCAAAGAGAAAAACTGTTTTTT
TRBV5-4	TRBJ1-4	TRBD1	-	CASRVDRGGEKLFF	TGTGCCAGCAGGGTGGACAGGGGTGGAGAAAAACTGTTTTTT
TRBV5-4	TRBJ1-3	-	few	CASSLGAGGNTIYF	TGTGCCAGCAGCCTCGGGGCGGGAGGAAACACCATATATTTT
TRBV13	TRBJ1-1	-	-	CASSLLGKGFEPRTEAFF	TGTGCCAGCAGCTTACTGGGAAAGGGGTTTGAACCGAGGACTGAAGCTTTCTTT
TRBV23-1	TRBJ2-4	-	-	CASSQYRPWHIQYF	TGCGCCAGCAGTCAATACAGGCCATGGCACATTCAGTACTTC
TRBV6-1	TRBJ2-5	TRBD2	-	CASSESGGGGETQYF	TGTGCCAGCAGTGAGTCTGGGGGGGGAGGAGAGACCCAGTACTTC
TRBV5-1	TRBJ2-3	TRBD2	-	CASSAGLAGETDTQYF	TGCGCCAGCAGCGCGGGACTAGCGGGAGAAACAGATACGCAGTATTTT
TRBV5-6	TRBJ1-1	TRBD1	-	CASSWQGATEAFF	TGTGCCAGCAGTTGGCAGGGGGCGACTGAAGCTTTCTTT
TRBV2	TRBJ2-1	-	-	CASNWEGGYNEQFF	TGTGCCAGCAACTGGGAGGGGGGGTACAATGAGCAGTTCTTC
TRBV7-9	TRBJ2-2	TRBD2	-	CASSSPSGSITGELFF	TGTGCCAGCAGCTCCCCCAGCGGGAGTATCACCGGGGAGCTGTTTTTT
TRBV5-4	TRBJ2-7	TRBD1	-	CASSSGTGSYEQYF	TGTGCCAGCAGCTCCGGGACAGGGAGCTACGAGCAGTACTTC
TRBV5-1	TRBJ2-1	-	few	CASSLPGQYNEQFF	TGCGCCAGCAGCTTACCGGGACAATACAATGAGCAGTTCTTC
TRBV5-5	TRBJ2-5	TRBD2	-	CASSFSGGAGETQYF	TGTGCCAGCAGCTTTAGCGGGGGGGCAGGGGAGACCCAGTACTTC
TRBV23-1	TRBJ2-7	-	-	CAAGQPRDYEQYF	TGCGCAGCCGGACAACCCAGAGACTACGAGCAGTACTTC
TRBV2	TRBJ2-2	TRBD2	-	CASRIAGGPNTGELFF	TGTGCCAGCAGGATAGCGGGAGGGCCGAACACCGGGGAGCTGTTTTTT
TRBV7-6	TRBJ2-7	TRBD1	-	CARSTRDRGGEQYF	TGTGCCAGAAGCACCCGGGACAGGGGTGGCGAGCAGTACTTC